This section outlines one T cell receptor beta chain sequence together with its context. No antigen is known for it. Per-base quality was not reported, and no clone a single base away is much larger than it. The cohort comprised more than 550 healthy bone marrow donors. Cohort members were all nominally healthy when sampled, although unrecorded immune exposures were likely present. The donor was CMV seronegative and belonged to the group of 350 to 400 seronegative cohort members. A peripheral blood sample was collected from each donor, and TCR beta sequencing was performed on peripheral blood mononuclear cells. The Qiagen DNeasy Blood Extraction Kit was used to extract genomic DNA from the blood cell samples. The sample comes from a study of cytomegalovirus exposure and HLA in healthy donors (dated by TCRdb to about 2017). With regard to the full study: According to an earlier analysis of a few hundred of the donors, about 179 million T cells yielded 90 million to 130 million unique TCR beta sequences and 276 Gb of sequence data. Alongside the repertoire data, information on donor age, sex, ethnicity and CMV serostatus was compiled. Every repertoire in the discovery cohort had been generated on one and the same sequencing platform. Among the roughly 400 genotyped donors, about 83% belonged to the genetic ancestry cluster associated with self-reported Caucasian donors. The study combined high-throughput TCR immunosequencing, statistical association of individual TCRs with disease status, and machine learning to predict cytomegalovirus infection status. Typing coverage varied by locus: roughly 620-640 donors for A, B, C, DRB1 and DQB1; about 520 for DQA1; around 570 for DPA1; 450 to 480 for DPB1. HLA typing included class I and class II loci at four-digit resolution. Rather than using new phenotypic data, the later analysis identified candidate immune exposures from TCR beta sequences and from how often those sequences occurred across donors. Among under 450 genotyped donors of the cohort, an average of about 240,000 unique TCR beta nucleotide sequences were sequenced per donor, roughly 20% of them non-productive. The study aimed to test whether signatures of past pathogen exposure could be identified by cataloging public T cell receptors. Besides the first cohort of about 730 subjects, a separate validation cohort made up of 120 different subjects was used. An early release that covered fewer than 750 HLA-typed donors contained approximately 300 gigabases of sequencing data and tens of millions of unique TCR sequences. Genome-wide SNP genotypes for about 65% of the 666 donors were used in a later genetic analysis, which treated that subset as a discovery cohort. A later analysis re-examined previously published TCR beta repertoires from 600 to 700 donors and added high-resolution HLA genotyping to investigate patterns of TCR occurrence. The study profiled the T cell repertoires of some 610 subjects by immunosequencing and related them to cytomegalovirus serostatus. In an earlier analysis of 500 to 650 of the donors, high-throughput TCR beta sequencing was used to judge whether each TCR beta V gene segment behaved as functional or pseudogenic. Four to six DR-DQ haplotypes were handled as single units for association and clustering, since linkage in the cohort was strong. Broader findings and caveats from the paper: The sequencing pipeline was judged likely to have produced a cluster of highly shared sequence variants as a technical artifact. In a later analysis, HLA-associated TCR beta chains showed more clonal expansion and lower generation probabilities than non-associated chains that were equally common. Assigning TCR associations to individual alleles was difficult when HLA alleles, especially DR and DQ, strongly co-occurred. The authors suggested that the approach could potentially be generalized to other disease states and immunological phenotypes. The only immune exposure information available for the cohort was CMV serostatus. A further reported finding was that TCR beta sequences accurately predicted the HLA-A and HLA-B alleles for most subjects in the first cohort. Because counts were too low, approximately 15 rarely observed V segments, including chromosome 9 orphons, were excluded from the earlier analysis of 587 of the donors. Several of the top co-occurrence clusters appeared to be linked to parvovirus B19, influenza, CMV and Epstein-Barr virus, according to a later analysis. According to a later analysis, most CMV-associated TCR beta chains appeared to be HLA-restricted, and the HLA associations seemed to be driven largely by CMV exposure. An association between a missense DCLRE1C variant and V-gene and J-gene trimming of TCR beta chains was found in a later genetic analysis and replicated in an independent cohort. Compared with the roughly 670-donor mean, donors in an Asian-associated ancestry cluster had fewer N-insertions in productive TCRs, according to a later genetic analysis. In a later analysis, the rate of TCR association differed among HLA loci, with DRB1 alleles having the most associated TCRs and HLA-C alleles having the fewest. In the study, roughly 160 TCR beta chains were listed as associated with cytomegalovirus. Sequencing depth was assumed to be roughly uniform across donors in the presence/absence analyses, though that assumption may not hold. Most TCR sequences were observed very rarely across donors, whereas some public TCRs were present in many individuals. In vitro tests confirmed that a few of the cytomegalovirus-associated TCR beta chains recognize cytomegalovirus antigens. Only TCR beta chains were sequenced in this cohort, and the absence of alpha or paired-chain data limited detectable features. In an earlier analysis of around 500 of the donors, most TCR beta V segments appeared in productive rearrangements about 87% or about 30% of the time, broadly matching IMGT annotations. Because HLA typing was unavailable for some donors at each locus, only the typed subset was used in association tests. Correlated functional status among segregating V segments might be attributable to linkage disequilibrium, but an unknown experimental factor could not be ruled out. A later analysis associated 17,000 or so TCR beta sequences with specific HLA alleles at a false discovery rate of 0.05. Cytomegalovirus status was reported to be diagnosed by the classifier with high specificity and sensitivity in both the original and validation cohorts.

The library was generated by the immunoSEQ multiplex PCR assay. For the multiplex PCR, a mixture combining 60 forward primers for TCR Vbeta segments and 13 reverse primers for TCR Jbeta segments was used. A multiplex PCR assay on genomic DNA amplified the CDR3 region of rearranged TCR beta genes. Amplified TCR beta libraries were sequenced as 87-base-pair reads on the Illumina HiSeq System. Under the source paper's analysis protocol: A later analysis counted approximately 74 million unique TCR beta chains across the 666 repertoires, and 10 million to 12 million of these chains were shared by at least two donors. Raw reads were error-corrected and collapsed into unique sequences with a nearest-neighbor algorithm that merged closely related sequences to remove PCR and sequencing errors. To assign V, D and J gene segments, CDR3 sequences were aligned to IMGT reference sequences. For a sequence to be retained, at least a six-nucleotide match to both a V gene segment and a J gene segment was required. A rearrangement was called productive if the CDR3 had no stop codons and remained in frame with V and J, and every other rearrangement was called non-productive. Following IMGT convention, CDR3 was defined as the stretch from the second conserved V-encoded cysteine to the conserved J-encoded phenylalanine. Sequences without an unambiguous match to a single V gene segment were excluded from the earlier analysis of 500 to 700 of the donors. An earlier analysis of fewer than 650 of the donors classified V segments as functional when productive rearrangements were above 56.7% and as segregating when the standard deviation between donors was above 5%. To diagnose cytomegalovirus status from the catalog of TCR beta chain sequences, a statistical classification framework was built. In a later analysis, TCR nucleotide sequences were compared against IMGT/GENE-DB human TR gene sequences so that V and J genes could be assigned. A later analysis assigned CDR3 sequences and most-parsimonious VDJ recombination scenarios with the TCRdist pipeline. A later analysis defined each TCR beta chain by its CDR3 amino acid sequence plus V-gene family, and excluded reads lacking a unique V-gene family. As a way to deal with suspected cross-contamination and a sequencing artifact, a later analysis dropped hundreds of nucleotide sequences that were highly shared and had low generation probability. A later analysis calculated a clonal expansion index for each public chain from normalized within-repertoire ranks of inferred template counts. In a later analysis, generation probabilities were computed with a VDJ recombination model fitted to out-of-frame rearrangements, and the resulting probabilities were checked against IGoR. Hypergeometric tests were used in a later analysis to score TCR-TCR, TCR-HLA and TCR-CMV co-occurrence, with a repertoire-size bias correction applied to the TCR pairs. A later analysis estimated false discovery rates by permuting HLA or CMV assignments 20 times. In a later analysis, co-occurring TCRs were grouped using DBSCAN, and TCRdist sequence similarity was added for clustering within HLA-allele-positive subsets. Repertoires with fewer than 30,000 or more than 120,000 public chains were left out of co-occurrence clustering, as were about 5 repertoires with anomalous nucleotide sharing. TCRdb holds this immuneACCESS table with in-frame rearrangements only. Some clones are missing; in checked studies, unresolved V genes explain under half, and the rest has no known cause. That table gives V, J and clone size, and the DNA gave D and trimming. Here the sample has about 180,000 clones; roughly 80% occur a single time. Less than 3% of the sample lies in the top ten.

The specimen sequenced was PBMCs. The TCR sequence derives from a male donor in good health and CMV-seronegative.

The DNA reads as follows: TGCGCCAGCAACAGGGGACAGGGGGTGAATGAGCAGTTCTTC. It encodes CASNRGQGVNEQFF. In this chain, TRBV5-1 is recombined with TRBJ2-1; TRBD1 lines up with 11 middle nucleotides. Unmatched junction bases come to 6, with V trimmed by 6 bases and J by 7 bases. The CDR3 numbers 14 residues from cysteine through phenylalanine. The DNA shown is the 42-base CDR3, in frame from base 1. Via the germline V gene, CDR1 is SGHRS and CDR2 YFSETQ.